Below are 25 T cell receptor beta chains sequenced from a single sample in a study of T-cell reconstitution after alpha-beta-depleted transplantation in children. Preparation of the TCRbeta library was carried out with unique molecular identifiers. TCRdb passed the PCR reads through MiXCR, listing each CDR3 protein once. The sample contains 610,000 or so distinct CDR3 sequences, 25% to 30% of which appear only once. Here the sequenced sample was PBMCs, taken before TCRalphabeta/CD19-depleted stem cell transplant. The origin of the receptors is a boy under three years old with Wiskott-Aldrich syndrome, due to receive a stem cell transplant.

The chain couples TRBV28 to TRBJ2-1, with TRBD1 matching over 9 bases. Trimming cost V 5 bases and J 3 bases; bases outside gene matches: 5. Germline lookup yields CDR1 MDHEN and CDR2 SYDVKM. The CDR3 has 15 residues. The DNA of the CDR3 is TGTGCCAGCAGTCGTTTGGGACAGGGCTACAATGAGCAGTTCTTC. This sequence encodes CASSRLGQGYNEQFF.

This clonotype came up a few times. The genes are TRBV24-1 and TRBJ2-2; 11 nucleotides line up with TRBD2. The trim removed 6 bases at V and 5 bases at J, leaving 10 bases unmatched. Per the germline V gene, CDR1 is KGHDR and CDR2 is SFDVKD. CDR3 length: 17 amino acids. The CDR3 bases are TGTGCCACCAGTCCCGGACTAGCGGGTTTGAGAACCGGGGAGCTGTTTTTT. Translation: CATSPGLAGLRTGELFF.

This clonotype was seen a few times. V gene TRBV12-3 or TRBV12-4 combines with J gene TRBJ1-1; D is uncertain. Trimming took 3 bases from V and 0 from J, leaving 14 bases between them. There are 16 residues in the CDR3. The CDR3 DNA reads as TGTGCCAGCAGTTTGGGCCAAGGGTCCCTGAACACTGAAGCTTTCTTT. Translation gives CASSLGQGSLNTEAFF.

The chain couples TRBV5-1 to TRBJ2-1; the D call may be TRBD1 or TRBD2 (5 bases each). V was cut by 1 base and J by 2 bases, with 13 bases left in between. CDR1 is SGHRS and CDR2 is YFSETQ in the germline V gene. CDR3 length: 16 residues. CDR3 residues: CASSLRGAKTYNEQFF. The CDR3 DNA is TGCGCCAGCAGCTTGAGAGGGGCGAAAACCTACAATGAGCAGTTCTTC.

The chain couples TRBV5-1 to TRBJ2-7, with D hard to call. Germline V CDR1 and CDR2: SGHRS, YFSETQ. V lost 2 bases and J 1 base, leaving 13 bases between the germline ends. The CDR3 contains 15 residues. CDR3 bases: TGCGCCAGCAGCTTTTCCGGCGGTTCGTCCTACGAGCAGTACTTC. It is translated as CASSFSGGSSYEQYF.

The chain has TRBV19 and TRBJ2-2; D is unclear. CDR1 LNHDA and CDR2 SQIVND come from the germline V gene (reference sequence). The V end was cut by 1 base, the J end by 1 base, with 7 bases between. The CDR3 is 15 amino acids. Here the CDR3 DNA reads TGTGCCAGTAGTATAGCCCGGAGGAACACCGGGGAGCTGTTTTTT. This translates into CASSIARRNTGELFF.

This clonotype was seen only a few times. The rearrangement uses TRBV20-1 and TRBJ2-1; perhaps TRBD2 as D (5 bases). CDR3 size: 13 residues. Trimming took off 1 base at V and 6 bases at J, with 10 bases between the two ends. The germline V gene encodes CDR1 DFQATT and CDR2 SNEGSKA (reference sequence). The DNA of the CDR3 is TGCAGTGCTAGAGGAGGGAGTAGCAATGAGCAGTTCTTC. This codes for CSARGGSSNEQFF.

This chain connects TRBV5-1 to TRBJ2-7, with TRBD2 matching over 10 bases. J was trimmed by 5 bases and V by 0 bases; bases with no gene match: 8. Germline CDR1 is SGHRS and CDR2 is YFSETQ. The CDR3 extends over 16 amino acids. Here the CDR3 DNA reads TGCGCCAGCAGCTTGGCCGGGACTAGCGCATGGCACGAGCAGTACTTC. It specifies CASSLAGTSAWHEQYF. Filled out from reference TRBV5-1 and TRBJ2-7, the complete variable domain reads KAGVTQTPRYLIKTRGQQVTLSCSPISGHRSVSWYQQTPGQGLQFLFEYFSETQRNKGNFPGRFSGRQFSNSRSEMNVSTLELGDSALYLCASSLAGTSAWHEQYFGPGTRLTVT.

This clonotype has a handful of counts. The chain carries TRBV3-1 and TRBJ2-7; D uncertain. V was pared by 1 base and J by 2 bases, with 12 bases between. This CDR3 region has 15 residues. The germline CDR1 and CDR2 sequences are LGHDT and YNNKEL (reference sequence). The CDR3 spells CASSQARPLAYEQYF. The CDR3 DNA is TGTGCCAGCAGCCAAGCCCGACCGTTGGCCTACGAGCAGTACTTC.

This clonotype was observed a handful of times. The chain recombines TRBV14 with TRBJ2-2, with TRBD1 identical over 10 bases. This CDR3 is built from 17 residues. Germline-derived CDR1 and CDR2 are SGHDN and FVKESK. With V trimmed by 4 bases and J by 8 bases, 13 bases remained unmatched. CDR3 coding DNA: TGTGCCAGCAGCCTAAACCCGGGACAGGGGTTCCCGGGGGAGCTGTTTTTT. This codes for CASSLNPGQGFPGELFF. The full variable domain, with the rest looked up from reference TRBV14 and TRBJ2-2, is EAGVTQFPSHSVIEKGQTVTLRCDPISGHDNLYWYRRVMGKEIKFLLHFVKESKQDESGMPNNRFLAERTGGTYSTLKVQPAELEDSGVYFCASSLNPGQGFPGELFFGEGSRLTVL.

The chain has TRBV29-1 and TRBJ2-1; D ambiguous. CDR1 is SQVTM, CDR2 ANQGSEA, per germline. The V and J ends lost 2 bases and 7 bases respectively, with 6 bases between them. The length of the CDR3 is 11 residues. CDR3 nucleotides: TGCAGCGTTGAACCGAGTAATGAGCAGTTCTTC. It encodes CSVEPSNEQFF.

This clonotype was picked up a small number of times. The genes are TRBV6-5 and TRBJ2-2, with D possibly TRBD1 on 5 matching bases. The CDR3 is made up of 15 amino acids. Trimming stripped 4 bases from V and 6 bases from J, with 15 bases between. Germline values: CDR1 MNHEY, CDR2 SVGAGI. CDR3 nucleotide sequence: TGTGCCAGCAGTTGGACACAAGTGGGGCCCGGGGAGCTGTTTTTT. Translating gives CASSWTQVGPGELFF.

The rearrangement joins TRBV24-1 to TRBJ2-7, with no clear D. Germline V gives CDR1 KGHDR, CDR2 SFDVKD. The CDR3 is made up of 13 amino acids. The ends were cut back, 7 bases at V and 3 bases at J, with 12 bases in the middle. This chain's CDR3 is CATSQGMNYEQYF. The CDR3 nucleotides are TGTGCCACCAGCCAAGGGATGAACTACGAGCAGTACTTC.

In its sample, this clonotype was seen many times. The chain has TRBV2 and TRBJ2-2, with D perhaps matching TRBD2 (5 bases). The V end was cut by 2 bases, the J end by 5 bases, with 6 bases between. The CDR3 is made up of 13 amino acids. From germline, CDR1 is SNHLY and CDR2 FYNNEI. DNA for the CDR3: TGTGCCAGCAGTGAAAGAGGGACCGGGGAGCTGTTTTTT. Translating it yields CASSERGTGELFF.

The V call is TRBV12-3 or TRBV12-4, the J call TRBJ2-1; 9 bases align to TRBD1. This CDR3 comprises 15 residues. With V trimmed by 3 bases and J by 6 bases, 6 bases remained unmatched. The CDR3 DNA is TGTGCCAGCAGTTTTTTACAGGGGGCAGGCAATGAGCAGTTCTTC. Protein product: CASSFLQGAGNEQFF.

This clonotype was counted a few times. V and J are TRBV12-3 or TRBV12-4 and TRBJ1-3, with D unclear. Deletions cut 7 bases from V and 4 bases from J, with 14 bases between. The CDR3 covers 14 residues. As DNA, the CDR3 is TGTGCCAGCACCACCGTTCGGTACGGAAACACCATATATTTT. This sequence encodes CASTTVRYGNTIYF.

This clonotype was detected a few times. The J gene is TRBJ2-1, the V gene TRBV5-1; D is unclear. The V end was cut by 0 bases, the J end by 5 bases, with 9 bases between. Germline V lookup: CDR1 SGHRS, CDR2 YFSETQ. The CDR3 has 14 amino acids. CDR3 sequence: CASSLGLGNNEQFF. The DNA of the CDR3 is TGCGCCAGCAGCTTGGGGCTAGGGAACAATGAGCAGTTCTTC.

This clonotype was recorded a few times. In DNA, the CDR3 is TGTGCCATCAGGGGGACAGGGGACCCGTCTGGGGCCAACGTCCTGACTTTC. It is translated as CAIRGTGDPSGANVLTF. The V gene is TRBV10-3, the J gene TRBJ2-6; 10 bases map to TRBD1. The length of the CDR3 is 17 residues. Germline CDR1 reads ENHRY; CDR2 reads SYGVKD. J was trimmed by 1 base and V by 6 bases; bases with no gene match: 6.

The rearrangement joins TRBV9 to TRBJ2-3; TRBD2 might be the D (6 bases). The CDR3 runs to 12 residues. V was trimmed by 3 bases and J by 8 bases, leaving 10 bases between them. CDR1 is SGDLS, CDR2 YYNGEE, per germline. CDR3 sequence reads: CASSAWGGTQYF. The CDR3 bases are TGTGCCAGCAGCGCTTGGGGAGGTACGCAGTATTTT.

This sequence joins TRBV11-2 and TRBJ1-6; D unclear. V lost 0 bases and J 5 bases, leaving 8 bases between the germline ends. This CDR3 comprises 15 residues. Germline V gene sequence: CDR1 SGHAT, CDR2 FQNNGV. The CDR3, as DNA: TGTGCCAGCAGCTTAGAACGGCCAGATAATTCACCCCTCCACTTT. The encoded protein is CASSLERPDNSPLHF.

This CDR3 reads CASSPALYQETQYF. The CDR3 DNA follows: TGTGCCAGCAGTCCAGCCCTCTACCAAGAGACCCAGTACTTC. This sequence joins TRBV6-1 and TRBJ2-5; D is ambiguous. This CDR3 is built from 14 residues. Germline V gives CDR1 MNHNS, CDR2 SASEGT. The V gene lost 5 bases and the J gene lost 0 bases, with 10 bases spanning the gap.

V usage is TRBV5-1 and J usage is TRBJ1-1; weak D call: TRBD1 (6 bases). Trimming cost V 5 bases and J 4 bases, with 15 bases left between them. The CDR3 sequence is 14 residues long. The germline V gene has CDR1 SGHRS and CDR2 YFSETQ. The CDR3 DNA is TGCGCCAGCAGTACAGGGAGGGTGGGCACTGAAGCTTTCTTT. Protein product: CASSTGRVGTEAFF.

The chain is built from TRBV28 and TRBJ2-5, with D perhaps matching TRBD2 (5 bases). V lost 3 bases and J lost 1, with 12 bases in between. This CDR3 has 15 amino acids. Germline V gives CDR1 MDHEN, CDR2 SYDVKM. The CDR3 loop reads CASSFGVRGQETQYF. The CDR3 bases are TGTGCCAGCAGTTTCGGTGTTCGGGGCCAAGAGACCCAGTACTTC. Full variable domain (rest looked up from reference TRBV28 and TRBJ2-5): DVKVTQSSRYLVKRTGEKVFLECVQDMDHENMFWYRQDPGLGLRLIYFSYDVKMKEKGDIPEGYSVSREKKERFSLILESASTNQTSMYLCASSFGVRGQETQYFGPGTRLLVL.

This sequence joins TRBV3-1 and TRBJ2-5; 12 positions match TRBD1. In germline, CDR1 is LGHDT, CDR2 YNNKEL (reference sequence). The CDR3 spans 17 residues. Trimming took 4 bases from V and 2 from J; bases not matched to a gene: 8. CDR3 DNA sequence: TGTGCCAGCAGCCCCATGGGGACAGGGGGCCTTCAAGAGACCCAGTACTTC. Translation gives CASSPMGTGGLQETQYF.

This chain uses TRBV4-1 with TRBJ2-2, with D perhaps TRBD2 (6 bases). There are 14 residues in the CDR3. V was pared by 4 bases and J by 6 bases, with 12 bases between. Germline V gene lookup returns CDR1 MGHRA and CDR2 YSYEKL. CDR3 DNA sequence: TGCGCCAGCAGCCCCCGGGGGTCCCCCGGGGAGCTGTTTTTT. It codes for CASSPRGSPGELFF.